These T cell receptor beta chains were read from a single sample in a study of blood T cell repertoires in COVID-19. Assay: immunoSEQ multiplex PCR; the TCRdb copy retains only in-frame clones and omits some. Here the sample spans tens of thousands of clones, roughly three quarters being singletons. Source material: peripheral blood. All receptors derive from a man aged 50 to 60 with active or convalescent COVID-19. Each CDR3 is given with its conserved first and last residue. A D gene is named only where the DNA matches it firmly. Some rows have no size entry. The others give once, few or many, or a class for an expanded clone.

>TRBJ1-1|TRBV12-3/TRBV12-4|few|.
CASSLSENTEAFF
TGTGCCAGCAGTTTAAGCGAGAACACTGAAGCTTTCTTT
>TRBJ1-5|TRBV7-2|.|TRBD1
CASSASTGLGQPQHF
TGTGCCAGCAGCGCCTCGACAGGGCTGGGTCAGCCCCAGCATTTT
>TRBJ2-3|TRBV7-3|once|.
CASSLIGGPRTDTQYF
TGTGCCAGCAGCTTAATAGGGGGACCGCGCACAGATACGCAGTATTTT
>TRBJ1-1|TRBV18|.|TRBD1
CASSETGGRTEAFF
TGTGCCAGCTCAGAGACAGGGGGCCGGACTGAAGCTTTCTTT
>TRBJ1-6|TRBV3-1/TRBV3-2|.|.
CASSNRARNSPLHF
TGTGCCAGCAGCAACAGGGCGAGGAATTCACCCCTCCACTTT
>TRBJ1-5|TRBV29-1|.|.
CSVGDRGQPQHF
TGCAGCGTTGGGGATCGGGGTCAGCCCCAGCATTTT
>TRBJ2-2|TRBV7-9|few|.
CASTRGGNTGELFF
TGTGCCAGCACTCGAGGGGGGAACACCGGGGAGCTGTTTTTT
>TRBJ1-1|TRBV6-5|.|.
CASTPHGDTEAFF
TGTGCCAGCACTCCCCACGGGGACACTGAAGCTTTCTTT
>TRBJ2-2|TRBV3-1/TRBV3-2|.|.
CASSPTLGSGFGGELFF
TGTGCCAGCAGCCCAACGTTAGGGAGTGGTTTTGGCGGGGAGCTGTTTTTT
>TRBJ2-2|TRBV19|.|TRBD1
CASSRTGVTGELFF
TGTGCCAGTAGCCGGACAGGGGTCACCGGGGAGCTGTTTTTT
>TRBJ2-2|TRBV18|.|TRBD1
CASSPGTGNTGELFF
TGTGCCAGCTCACCCGGGACAGGGAACACCGGGGAGCTGTTTTTT
>TRBJ2-1|TRBV29-1|.|.
CSVRRGGGNEQFF
TGCAGCGTTCGGCGCGGTGGGGGGAATGAGCAGTTCTTC
>TRBJ1-5|TRBV11-2|.|.
CALHLLPQHF
TGTGCCCTCCACTTACTGCCCCAGCATTTT
>TRBJ1-1|TRBV19|.|.
CASSMGTGFFAFF
TGTGCCAGTAGTATGGGAACAGGCTTTTTTGCTTTCTTT
>TRBJ2-7|TRBV7-9|.|.
CASSFQTFGGSEQYF
TGTGCCAGCAGCTTCCAGACTTTTGGCGGCTCCGAGCAGTACTTC
>TRBJ2-5|TRBV2|.|.
CASSPEETQYF
TGTGCCAGCAGCCCGGAAGAGACCCAGTACTTC
>TRBJ1-2|TRBV6-5|.|TRBD1
CASRGTGGYTF
TGTGCCAGCAGAGGGACAGGAGGCTACACCTTC
>TRBJ2-2|TRBV19|.|TRBD2
CASSIQGEPGGASGELFF
TGTGCCAGTAGTATCCAAGGAGAACCGGGGGGAGCTAGCGGGGAGCTGTTTTTT
>TRBJ1-2|TRBV10-3|.|TRBD1
CAINRQGAGFYGYTF
TGTGCCATCAATAGACAGGGGGCGGGGTTCTATGGCTACACCTTC
>TRBJ2-3|TRBV3-1/TRBV3-2|few|.
CASSRMGPDTQYF
TGTGCCAGCAGCCGCATGGGCCCAGATACGCAGTATTTT
>TRBJ1-1|TRBV24-1|.|.
CATSDVGDTEAFF
TGTGCCACCAGTGATGTCGGAGACACTGAAGCTTTCTTT
>TRBJ1-1|TRBV7-9|.|TRBD1
CASSPRQGYVDTEAFF
TGTGCCAGCAGCCCCCGACAGGGGTACGTTGACACTGAAGCTTTCTTT
>TRBJ1-1|TRBV10-1|.|TRBD1
CASSPGGGNEAFF
TGCGCCAGCAGTCCAGGGGGCGGGAATGAAGCTTTCTTT
>TRBJ1-3|TRBV30|.|.
CAWSAGGIGNTIYF
TGTGCCTGGAGCGCCGGGGGGATTGGAAACACCATATATTTT
>TRBJ2-7|TRBV30|.|TRBD2
CALLRASTSGNYEQYF
TGTGCCTTGCTCCGCGCGTCCACTAGCGGGAACTACGAGCAGTACTTC
>TRBJ2-4|TRBV30|.|.
CAWSVLLNIQYF
TGTGCCTGGAGTGTACTCTTGAACATTCAGTACTTC
>TRBJ2-7|TRBV28|.|TRBD1
CASSSHTGVPPFYEQYF
TGTGCCAGCAGTTCCCACACAGGGGTCCCCCCCTTCTACGAGCAGTACTTC
>TRBJ2-7|TRBV5-4|.|TRBD2
CASSPGLAGTYEQYF
TGTGCCAGCAGCCCCGGGCTAGCGGGAACTTACGAGCAGTACTTC
>TRBJ1-1|TRBV6-5|.|.
CASSMSWAANTEAFF
TGTGCCAGCAGTATGTCTTGGGCAGCGAACACTGAAGCTTTCTTT
>TRBJ2-7|TRBV7-8|few|.
CASSIRTDYEQYF
TGTGCCAGCAGCATTCGGACAGACTACGAGCAGTACTTC
>TRBJ1-5|TRBV2|.|.
CASKVEGNQPQHF
TGTGCCAGCAAGGTAGAGGGCAATCAGCCCCAGCATTTT
>TRBJ2-7|TRBV30|few|.
CAWSKQGNYEQYF
TGTGCCTGGAGTAAACAGGGAAACTACGAGCAGTACTTC
>TRBJ1-2|TRBV5-4|.|.
CASSQGLPGGDYTF
TGTGCCAGCAGCCAGGGCCTTCCCGGGGGTGACTACACCTTC
>TRBJ2-3|TRBV29-1|.|.
CSVDSDNTDTQYF
TGCAGCGTGGATTCGGACAACACAGATACGCAGTATTTT
>TRBJ2-5|TRBV5-5|.|TRBD1
CASSFRGPGEAQYF
TGTGCCAGCAGCTTCAGGGGGCCGGGGGAGGCCCAGTACTTC
>TRBJ2-2|TRBV11-3|.|TRBD1
CASSLGQGMGGELFF
TGTGCCAGCAGCTTAGGACAGGGGATGGGCGGGGAGCTGTTTTTT
>TRBJ2-7|TRBV7-8|.|TRBD2
CASSLITSGAYEQYF
TGTGCCAGCAGCTTAATAACTAGCGGGGCCTACGAGCAGTACTTC